The 21 T cell receptor beta chains reported below all come from one sample, sequenced in a study of blood T cell repertoires in COVID-19. Only in-frame clones appear in the TCRdb table, and some are missing; sequencing was by immunoSEQ multiplex PCR. The profile shows some 150,000 clones, 80% to 90% of them singletons. The sample taken for sequencing was peripheral blood. The receptors shown here come from a man in his 70s with acute or convalescent COVID-19.

This chain connects TRBV19 to TRBJ2-7; maybe TRBD2 (7 bases). In germline, CDR1 is LNHDA, CDR2 SQIVND (reference sequence). This CDR3 is built from 12 residues. Trimming removed 3 bases at V and 6 bases at J, with 9 bases between. This CDR3 is CASSMGGGEQYF. The CDR3 region has the DNA TGTGCCAGTAGTATGGGAGGGGGCGAGCAGTACTTC. The entire variable domain, with the rest obtained from reference TRBV19 and TRBJ2-7, is as follows: DGGITQSPKYLFRKEGQNVTLSCEQNLNHDAMYWYRQDPGQGLRLIYYSQIVNDFQKGDIAEGYSVSREKKESFPLTVTSAQKNPTAFYLCASSMGGGEQYFGPGTRLTVT.

V is TRBV3-1 (or the pseudogene TRBV3-2) and J is TRBJ2-7; TRBD2 might be the D (5 bases). The ends were cut back, 1 base at V and 6 bases at J, with 10 bases in the middle. Germline V gene lookup returns CDR1 LGHDT and CDR2 YNNKEL (reference sequence). The CDR3 sequence is 13 residues long. CDR3: CASSQGRPGEQYF. The DNA of the CDR3 is TGTGCCAGCAGCCAAGGGAGGCCGGGCGAGCAGTACTTC.

V and J are TRBV29-1 and TRBJ2-1, with 10 bases that match TRBD1. V dropped 7 bases and J dropped 4; count of bases not matched to a gene: 7. Germline CDR1 and CDR2: SQVTM and ANQGSEA. The CDR3 contains 14 residues. The CDR3 sequence is CSARTGGTYNEQFF. The CDR3 bases are TGCAGCGCCCGGACAGGGGGTACATACAATGAGCAGTTCTTC.

The V call is TRBV28, the J call TRBJ1-5; D gene ambiguous. Trimming pared 1 base from V and 4 bases from J, leaving 17 bases between. CDR1 and CDR2 (germline): MDHEN, SYDVKM. The CDR3 contains 17 residues. Written as DNA, the CDR3 is TGTGCCAGCAGTTTATTGGCGGGAATGGTTGAAAATCAGCCCCAGCATTTT. Translating it yields CASSLLAGMVENQPQHF.

J is TRBJ1-2 and V is TRBV7-2, with unresolved D. The germline V and J ends were trimmed by 3 bases and 2 bases, with 7 bases remaining between them. CDR3 length: 13 residues. Germline values: CDR1 SGHTA, CDR2 FQGNSA. Here the CDR3 DNA reads TGTGCCAGCAGCTTGGAGGTGAACTATGGCTACACCTTC. Residues: CASSLEVNYGYTF.

This clone was observed a single time. V is TRBV6-1 and J is TRBJ1-1; unclear D gene. Germline CDR1 MNHNS, CDR2 SASEGT. The CDR3 loop spans 12 amino acids. Trimming removed 1 base at V and 8 bases at J, with 8 bases between. The DNA for the CDR3 is TGTGCCAGCAGTGAAGGCGGGTGGGAAGCTTTCTTT. It encodes CASSEGGWEAFF.

This clone is a singleton in its sample. This chain links TRBV5-1 with TRBJ2-5; D might be TRBD1 (6 bases). The V end lost 0 bases, the J end lost 5 bases, and 14 bases lay between the germline ends. Germline values: CDR1 SGHRS, CDR2 YFSETQ. The CDR3 has 15 residues. The CDR3 DNA follows: TGCGCCAGCAGCTTGGGCCGGACAGCTCGGGAGACCCAGTACTTC. Translation gives CASSLGRTARETQYF. Together with reference TRBV5-1 and TRBJ2-5, the CDR3 gives the full variable domain: KAGVTQTPRYLIKTRGQQVTLSCSPISGHRSVSWYQQTPGQGLQFLFEYFSETQRNKGNFPGRFSGRQFSNSRSEMNVSTLELGDSALYLCASSLGRTARETQYFGPGTRLLVL.

V and J are TRBV12-5 and TRBJ1-5, with TRBD1 as a possible D gene (5 bases). The germline V gene encodes CDR1 LGHNT and CDR2 FRNRAP. Trimming shortened V by 0 bases and J by 5 bases, and 20 bases separated the two germline ends. The CDR3 has 18 residues. CDR3 residues: CASGLVWGGILPDQPQHF. The CDR3, as DNA: TGTGCTAGTGGTTTGGTATGGGGGGGGATTCTCCCCGATCAGCCCCAGCATTTT. The full variable domain, its missing parts supplied by reference TRBV12-5 and TRBJ1-5, is DARVTQTPRHKVTEMGQEVTMRCQPILGHNTVFWYRQTMMQGLELLAYFRNRAPLDDSGMPKDRFSAEMPDATLATLKIQPSEPRDSAVYFCASGLVWGGILPDQPQHFGDGTRLSIL.

The CDR3 here is CASSLYRGYQETQYF. For the CDR3, the DNA is TGTGCCAGCAGTTTGTACCGAGGGTACCAAGAGACCCAGTACTTC. The chain links TRBV6-5 to TRBJ2-5; weak D call: TRBD2 (5 bases). Germline V CDR1 and CDR2: MNHEY, SVGAGI. The V end was cut by 4 bases, the J end by 0 bases, with 12 bases between. The CDR3 runs to 15 residues.

Remarks on this clone: An end of the junction differs from the germline gene, which may be a read error. V and J are TRBV28 and TRBJ1-2; D might be TRBD1 (5 bases). Germline loops: CDR1 MDHEN, CDR2 SYDVKM. The CDR3 has 15 residues. The CDR3: CTSSFLRGFVDGYTF. The CDR3 DNA follows: TGTACCAGCAGTTTTTTGCGGGGGTTCGTAGATGGCTACACCTTC.

This clone was counted a few times. The chain recombines TRBV24-1 with TRBJ2-2, with D possibly TRBD1 on 6 matching bases. V dropped 4 bases and J dropped 5 bases, with 13 bases sitting between them. The germline CDR1 and CDR2 sequences are KGHDR and SFDVKD. This CDR3 is built from 15 residues. The CDR3 nucleotides are TGTGCCACCAGTGACCCCGGACAGAGGACCGGGGAGCTGTTTTTT. Its protein is CATSDPGQRTGELFF.

The gene calls are TRBV13 and TRBJ2-7, with a possible D match to TRBD1 (5 bases). V dropped 5 bases and J dropped 4 bases, with 12 bases sitting between them. The germline V gene encodes CDR1 PRHDT and CDR2 FYEKMQ (reference sequence). CDR3 size: 13 residues. Here the CDR3 DNA reads TGTGCCAGCAGCCAAGACAGAATATACGAGCAGTACTTC. Translation: CASSQDRIYEQYF.

V usage is TRBV5-1 and J usage is TRBJ1-6, with 10 bases that match TRBD1. The ends lost 0 bases at V and 4 bases at J; junction bases unmatched: 1. This CDR3 has 16 residues. Germline values: CDR1 SGHRS, CDR2 YFSETQ. The CDR3 nucleotides are TGCGCCAGCAGCTTGGGGACAGGGGGATATAATTCACCCCTCCACTTT. This codes for CASSLGTGGYNSPLHF.

This clone was recorded only once. Mismatch with germline at one junction end may stem from a read error. The chain couples TRBV7-7 to TRBJ2-5, with TRBD2 matching over 8 bases. The germline V gene has CDR1 SSHAT and CDR2 FNYEAQ (reference sequence). The CDR3 is 15 residues long. This chain's CDR3 is CASSLNRREGETQYF. The CDR3 DNA reads TGTGCTAGCAGCTTAAATCGTCGGGAGGGGGAGACCCAGTACTTC.

The chain recombines TRBV5-6 with TRBJ1-3; tentatively, D is TRBD1 (5 bases). Germline assignment: CDR1 SGHDT and CDR2 YYEEEE. Between the trimmed V and J ends, which lost 1 base and 3 bases, there was a span of 8 bases. The CDR3 consists of 14 residues. CDR3 protein: CASSLKGVGNTIYF. The CDR3 bases are TGTGCCAGCAGCTTGAAAGGGGTTGGAAACACCATATATTTT.

CDR3 DNA sequence: TGTGCCAGTAGGGACTCCCCGGCGTCTGGAAACACCATATATTTT. Protein: CASRDSPASGNTIYF. The V gene is TRBV19, the J gene TRBJ1-3, with unresolved D. The length of the CDR3 is 15 residues. The V end lost 6 bases, the J end lost 1 base, and 13 bases lay between the germline ends. Per germline, CDR1 LNHDA and CDR2 SQIVND (reference sequence).

The J gene is TRBJ2-5, the V gene TRBV4-3; 7 bases are shared with TRBD1. J gave up 1 base and V 1 base, and 0 bases lay outside the gene matches. Germline V CDR1 and CDR2: LGHNA, YSLEER. The CDR3 is 14 amino acids. The CDR3 loop is CASSQGDSQETQYF. CDR3 coding DNA: TGCGCCAGCAGCCAAGGGGACAGCCAAGAGACCCAGTACTTC.

A single count supports this clone. V and J are TRBV21-1 and TRBJ1-4; the table calls TRBD1, which could not be checked here. TRBV21-1 is annotated as a pseudogene. This CDR3 is built from 14 residues. Here the CDR3 reads CASSKATGREKLFF. Written as DNA, the CDR3 is TGTGCCAGCAGCAAAGCGACAGGGCGTGAAAAACTGTTTTTT.

The V call is TRBV10-3, the J call TRBJ2-2; 8 bases line up with TRBD2. The CDR3 has 15 amino acids. The V gene end was trimmed by 7 bases and the J gene end by 3 bases; junction bases not matched to a gene: 7. The germline CDR1 and CDR2 sequences are ENHRY and SYGVKD. Written as DNA, the CDR3 is TGTGCCATCACACCGGGACTAGGGGACACCGGGGAGCTGTTTTTT. It specifies CAITPGLGDTGELFF.

This clone was counted between two and nine times. CDR3 sequence: CASSYSGRGTDTQYF. CDR3 coding DNA: TGTGCCAGCAGTTATTCCGGGAGGGGCACAGATACGCAGTATTTT. The chain uses TRBV28 and TRBJ2-3; TRBD2 agrees at 8 bases. CDR1 is MDHEN, CDR2 SYDVKM, per germline. The CDR3 has 15 residues. V shed 4 bases, J shed 1 base, and the junction held 4 bases outside the gene matches.

This chain uses TRBV28 with TRBJ1-1; TRBD1 matches at 11 bases. The CDR3 is 15 residues long. J lost 10 bases, V lost 7 bases, and 14 bases had no gene match. From germline, CDR1 is MDHEN and CDR2 SYDVKM. The CDR3 loop reads CASTKGGQGAQGAFF. Written as DNA, the CDR3 is TGTGCCAGCACCAAAGGCGGACAGGGGGCGCAGGGAGCTTTCTTT.